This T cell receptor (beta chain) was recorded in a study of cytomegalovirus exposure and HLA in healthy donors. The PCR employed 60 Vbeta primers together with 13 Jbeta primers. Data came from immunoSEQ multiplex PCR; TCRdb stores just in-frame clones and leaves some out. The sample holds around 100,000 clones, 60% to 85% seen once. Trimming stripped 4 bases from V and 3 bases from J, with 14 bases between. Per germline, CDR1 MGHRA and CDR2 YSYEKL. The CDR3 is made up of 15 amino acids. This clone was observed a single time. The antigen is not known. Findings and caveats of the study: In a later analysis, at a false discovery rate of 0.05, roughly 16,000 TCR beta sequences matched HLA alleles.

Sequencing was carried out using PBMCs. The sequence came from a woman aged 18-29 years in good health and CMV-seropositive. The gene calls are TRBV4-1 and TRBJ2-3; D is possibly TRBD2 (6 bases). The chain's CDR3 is CASSPEGRRTDTQYF. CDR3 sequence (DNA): TGCGCCAGCAGCCCGGAGGGGCGTAGGACAGATACGCAGTATTTT.